One T cell receptor beta chain is described in this entry. The data are from a study of blood T cell repertoires in COVID-19. V lost 3 bases and J lost 3, with 2 bases in between. The CDR3 totals 11 residues. TCRdb's table, derived via immunoSEQ multiplex PCR, lists solely in-frame clones and lacks some. The table shows roughly 250,000 clones, with 88% occurring only once. The rearrangement uses TRBV12-3 or TRBV12-4 and TRBJ2-5; D gene unclear. The sample taken for sequencing was PBMCs or T cells enriched from blood (not recorded which). The receptor's source is a woman aged 40 to 50 with acute COVID-19. CDR3 DNA: TGTGCCAGCAGTTTTAAAGAGACCCAGTACTTC. Translation gives CASSFKETQYF.